This is a list of T cell receptor beta chains from one sample in a study of T cells in pancreatic ductal adenocarcinoma. Profiling relied on immunoSEQ multiplex PCR, and the TCRdb table lists in-frame clones only, not all of them. The sample shows roughly 100,000 clones, 90% to 95% of them seen only once. Sequencing used PBMCs. The origin of the receptors is a human donor with pancreatic ductal adenocarcinoma. The CDR3 runs from the conserved cysteine through the conserved F or W. Fields, in order: CDR3 protein, V gene, D gene, CDR3 length. D genes are given only for firm matches.

CASSLREADTQYF	TRBV5-1	.	13
CATNKPGGEQYF	TRBV6-4	TRBD1	12
CASSLGLTPSPQETQYF	TRBV5-8	.	17
CASSQSSGGWQVGYEQYF	TRBV23-1	TRBD1	18
CASSVDPVQGETQYF	TRBV5-8	.	15
CAITAGASYEQYF	TRBV10-3	.	13
CASSYSSGLSTDTQYF	TRBV6-5	.	16
CASSLVGQGNLDTQYF	TRBV5-8	TRBD1	16
CASSQGYRGFQQYF	TRBV14	TRBD1	14
CASSMRDRNEQFF	TRBV7-9	TRBD1	13
CASSVGVSGSGADTQYF	TRBV9	TRBD2	17
CASRTGMNGYTF	TRBV6-5	TRBD1	12
CASSLTQGTSGRTDTQYF	TRBV7-3	TRBD2	18
CASSQDASGGYNEQFF	TRBV4-2	TRBD2	16
CASSGGLAGVDTQYF	TRBV9	TRBD2	15
CAISPDSSYEQYF	TRBV10-3	.	13
CASSPSGTGELFF	TRBV18	.	13
CASSHFPRQGFKNEKLFF	TRBV4-1	TRBD1	18
CASSQDFRTSGKETQYF	TRBV4-1	TRBD2	17
CSARRYEQFF	TRBV20-1	.	10
CASSPQGGDNEKLFF	TRBV7-2	.	15
CASSLEFEGYTF	TRBV7-9	.	12
CASSSAGLFTDTQYF	TRBV5-1	.	15
CASIRSAGNTEAFF	TRBV7-9	.	14
CASGDSLNQPQHF	TRBV28	TRBD1	13
CASSELAGADTQYF	TRBV2	TRBD2	14
CASSERVSDTQYF	TRBV11-3	.	13
CASSQDYGGEQFF	TRBV14	.	13
CASSMWPTGVNTEAFF	TRBV19	TRBD1	16
CASSPGWGQETQYF	TRBV18	.	14
CASSPGGTGELFF	TRBV18	.	13
CASKRPGLDLYEQYF	TRBV27	TRBD2	15
CSVEGGPDATNEKLFF	TRBV29-1	.	16
CASRFAGANVLTF	TRBV6-5	.	13
CASSESSSYEQYF	TRBV6-1	.	13
CASSQGHPYVETQYF	TRBV18	.	15
CASSLTTGKDTQYF	TRBV7-9	.	14